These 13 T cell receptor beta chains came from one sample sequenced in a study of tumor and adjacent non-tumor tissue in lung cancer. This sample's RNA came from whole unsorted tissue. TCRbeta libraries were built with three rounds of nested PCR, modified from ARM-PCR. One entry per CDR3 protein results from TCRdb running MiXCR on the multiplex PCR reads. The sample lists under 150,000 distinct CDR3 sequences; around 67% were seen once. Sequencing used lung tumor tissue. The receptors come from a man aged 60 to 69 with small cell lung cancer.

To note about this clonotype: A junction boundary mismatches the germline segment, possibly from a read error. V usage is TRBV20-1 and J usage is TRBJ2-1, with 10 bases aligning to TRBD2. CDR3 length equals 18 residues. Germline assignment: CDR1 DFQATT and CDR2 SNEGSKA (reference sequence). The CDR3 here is CNASGLAGATSSYNEQFF. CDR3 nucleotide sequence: TGCAATGCTAGTGGCCTAGCGGGAGCCACGAGCTCCTACAATGAGCAGTTCTTC.

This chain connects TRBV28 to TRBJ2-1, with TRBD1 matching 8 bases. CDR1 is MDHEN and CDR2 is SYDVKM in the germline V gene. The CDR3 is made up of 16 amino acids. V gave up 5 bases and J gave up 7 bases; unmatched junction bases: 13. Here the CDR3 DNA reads TGTGCCAGCAGTCCGTCCCACAGGGGGTGCGTTAATGAGCAGTTCTTC. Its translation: CASSPSHRGCVNEQFF.

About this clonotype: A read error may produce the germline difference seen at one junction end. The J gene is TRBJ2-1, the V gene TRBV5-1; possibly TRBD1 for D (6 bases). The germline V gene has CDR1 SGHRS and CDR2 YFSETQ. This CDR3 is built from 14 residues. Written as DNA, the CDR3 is TGCGTCAGCAGCTTGGTTAGGGGGACCGATGAGCAGTTCTTC. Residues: CVSSLVRGTDEQFF.

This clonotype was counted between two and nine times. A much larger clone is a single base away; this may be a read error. CDR3 residues: CASSTTTDAQYF. The CDR3 DNA follows: TGTGCCAGCAGCACGACAACAGATGCGCAGTATTTT. The J gene is TRBJ2-3, the V gene TRBV6-6; D remains ambiguous. The CDR3 runs to 12 residues. Germline loops: CDR1 MNHNY, CDR2 SVGAGI (reference sequence).

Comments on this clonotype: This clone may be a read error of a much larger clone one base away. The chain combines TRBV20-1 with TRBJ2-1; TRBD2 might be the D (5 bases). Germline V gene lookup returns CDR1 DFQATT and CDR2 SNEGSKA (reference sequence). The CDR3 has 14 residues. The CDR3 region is CSARGEGGYNEQLF. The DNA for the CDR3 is TGCAGTGCTAGGGGCGAGGGCGGCTACAATGAGCAGCTCTTC.

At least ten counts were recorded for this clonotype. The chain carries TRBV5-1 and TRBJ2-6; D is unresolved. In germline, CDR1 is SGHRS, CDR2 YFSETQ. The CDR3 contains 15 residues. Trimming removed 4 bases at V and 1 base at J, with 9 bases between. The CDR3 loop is CASSPLGSGANVLTF. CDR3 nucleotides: TGCGCCAGCAGCCCGTTGGGGTCTGGGGCCAACGTCCTGACTTTC.

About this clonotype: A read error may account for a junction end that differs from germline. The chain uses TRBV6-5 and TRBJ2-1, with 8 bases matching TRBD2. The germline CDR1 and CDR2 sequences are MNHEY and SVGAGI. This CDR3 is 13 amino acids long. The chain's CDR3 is CASSDSLGTSQFF. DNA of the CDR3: TGTGCCAGCAGTGACTCCTTAGGGACTAGTCAGTTCTTC.

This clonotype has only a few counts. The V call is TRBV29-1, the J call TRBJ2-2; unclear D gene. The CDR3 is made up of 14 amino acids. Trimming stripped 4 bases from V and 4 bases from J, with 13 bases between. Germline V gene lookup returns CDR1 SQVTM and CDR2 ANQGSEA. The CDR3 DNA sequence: TGCAGCGTTGGGGAACGGGTGGGCACCGGGGAGCTGTTTTTT. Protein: CSVGERVGTGELFF.

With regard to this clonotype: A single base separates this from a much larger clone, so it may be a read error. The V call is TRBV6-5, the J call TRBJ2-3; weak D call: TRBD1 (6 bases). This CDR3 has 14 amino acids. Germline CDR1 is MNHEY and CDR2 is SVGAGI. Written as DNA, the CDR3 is TGTCCCAGCAGTTACCTGGGGGCGACAGATACGCAGTATTTT. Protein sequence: CPSSYLGATDTQYF.

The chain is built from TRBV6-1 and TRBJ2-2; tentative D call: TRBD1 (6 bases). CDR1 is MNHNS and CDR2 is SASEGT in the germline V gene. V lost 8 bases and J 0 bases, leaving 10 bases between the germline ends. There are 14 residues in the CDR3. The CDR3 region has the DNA TGTGCCAGCCCCCGGACAGCGAACACCGGGGAGCTGTTTTTT. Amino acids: CASPRTANTGELFF.

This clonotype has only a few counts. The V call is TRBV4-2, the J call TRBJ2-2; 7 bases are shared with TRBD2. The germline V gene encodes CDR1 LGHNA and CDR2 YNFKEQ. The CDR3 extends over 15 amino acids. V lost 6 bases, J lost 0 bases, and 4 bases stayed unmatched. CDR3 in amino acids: CASRGGGANTGELFF. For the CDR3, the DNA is TGTGCCAGCAGGGGGGGGGGAGCGAACACCGGGGAGCTGTTTTTT.

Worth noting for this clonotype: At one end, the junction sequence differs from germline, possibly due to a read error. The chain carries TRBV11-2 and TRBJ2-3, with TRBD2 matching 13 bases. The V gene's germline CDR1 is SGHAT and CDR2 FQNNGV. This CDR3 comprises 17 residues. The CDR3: CASSLEGLAGVVDTQYF. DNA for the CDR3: TGTGCCAGTAGCTTAGAAGGACTAGCGGGAGTGGTAGATACGCAGTATTTT.

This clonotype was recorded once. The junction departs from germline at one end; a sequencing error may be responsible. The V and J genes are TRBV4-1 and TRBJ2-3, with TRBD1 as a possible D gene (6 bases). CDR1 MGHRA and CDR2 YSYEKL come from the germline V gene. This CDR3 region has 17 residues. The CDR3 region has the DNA TGCGCCAGCAGCCAAACTCCGGACAGATCGCGCACAGATACGCACTATTTT. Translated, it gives CASSQTPDRSRTDTHYF.